The present entry profiles one T cell receptor (beta chain) with its context. V was cut by 4 bases and J by 4 bases, with 16 bases left in between. This CDR3 is built from 14 residues. From germline, CDR1 is SQVTM and CDR2 ANQGSEA. This record comes from a study of CD8+ T cells in alopecia areata. cDNA serving as the sequencing template came from extracted, reverse transcribed RNA. Sequencing was performed with immunoSEQ multiplex PCR; in TCRdb, only in-frame clones are kept and a portion is missing. The sample carries under 300,000 clones, 65% to 70% recorded once. The chain employs TRBV29-1 and TRBJ1-2; a weak D match, TRBD1 (6 bases). This sequence originates from a human donor with alopecia areata. Sequenced material: CD4+ T cells sorted from blood, taken at week 0. The CDR3 is CSVGPQGQSYGYTF. In nucleotides, the CDR3 is TGCAGCGTTGGGCCGCAGGGGCAGAGCTATGGCTACACCTTC. Drawing the rest from reference TRBV29-1 and TRBJ1-2, the complete variable domain is SAVISQKPSRDICQRGTSLTIQCQVDSQVTMMFWYRQQPGQSLTLIATANQGSEATYESGFVIDKFPISRPNLTFSTLTVSNMSPEDSSIYLCSVGPQGQSYGYTFGSGTRLTVV.